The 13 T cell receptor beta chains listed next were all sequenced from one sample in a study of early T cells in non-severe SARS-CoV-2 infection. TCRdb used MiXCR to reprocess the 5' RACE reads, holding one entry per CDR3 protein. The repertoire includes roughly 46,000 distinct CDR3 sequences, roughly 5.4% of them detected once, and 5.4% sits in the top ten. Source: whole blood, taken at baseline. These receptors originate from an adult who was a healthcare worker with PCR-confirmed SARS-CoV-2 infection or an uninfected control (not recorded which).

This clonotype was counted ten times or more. DNA of the CDR3: TGTGCCAGCTATTACCCAGGACAGCCAAATGGCTACACCTTC. Translated, it gives CASYYPGQPNGYTF. V and J are TRBV27 and TRBJ1-2, with D possibly matching TRBD1 (6 bases). Germline V gene sequence: CDR1 MNHEY, CDR2 SMNVEV (reference sequence). The CDR3 contains 14 residues. V was clipped by 8 bases and J by 6 bases, with 19 bases between them.

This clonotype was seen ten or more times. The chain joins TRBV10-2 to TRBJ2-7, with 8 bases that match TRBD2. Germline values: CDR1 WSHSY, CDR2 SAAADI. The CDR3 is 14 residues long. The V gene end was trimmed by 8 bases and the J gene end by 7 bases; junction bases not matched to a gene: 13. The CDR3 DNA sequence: TGCGCCAGCTGCCCCGGGGGGGCAGTTCGGGAGCAGTACTTC. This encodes CASCPGGAVREQYF.

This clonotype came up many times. The CDR3 here is CASSPQQRSSTDTQYF. As DNA, the CDR3 is TGTGCCAGCAGTCCACAGCAGCGATCTAGCACAGATACGCAGTATTTT. J is TRBJ2-3 and V is TRBV7-3; D is uncertain. Germline V lookup: CDR1 SGHTA, CDR2 FQGTGA. Trimming took off 6 bases at V and 0 bases at J, with 16 bases between the two ends. This CDR3 region has 16 residues.

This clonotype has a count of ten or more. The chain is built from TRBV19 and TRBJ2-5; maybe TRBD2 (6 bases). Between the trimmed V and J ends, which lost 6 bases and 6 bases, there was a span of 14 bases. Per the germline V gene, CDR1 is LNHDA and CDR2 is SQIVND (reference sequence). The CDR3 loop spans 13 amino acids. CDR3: CASSPAGWQTQYF. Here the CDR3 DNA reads TGTGCCAGTAGCCCCGCGGGATGGCAGACCCAGTACTTC.

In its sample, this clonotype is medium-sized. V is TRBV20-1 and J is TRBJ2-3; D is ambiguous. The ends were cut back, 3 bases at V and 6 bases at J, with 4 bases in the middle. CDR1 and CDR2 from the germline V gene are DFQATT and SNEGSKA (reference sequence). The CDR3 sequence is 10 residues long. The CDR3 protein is CSASRDTQYF. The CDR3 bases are TGCAGTGCTAGCCGTGATACGCAGTATTTT.

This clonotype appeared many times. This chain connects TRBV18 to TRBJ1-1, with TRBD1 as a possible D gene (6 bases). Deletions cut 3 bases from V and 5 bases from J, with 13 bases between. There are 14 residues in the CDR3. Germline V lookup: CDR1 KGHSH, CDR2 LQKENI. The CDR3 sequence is CASSPLWGQTEAFF. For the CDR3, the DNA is TGTGCCAGCTCACCCCTCTGGGGGCAGACTGAAGCTTTCTTT. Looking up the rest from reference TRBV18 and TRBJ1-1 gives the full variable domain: NAGVMQNPRHLVRRRGQEARLRCSPMKGHSHVYWYRQLPEEGLKFMVYLQKENIIDESGMPKERFSAEFPKEGPSILRIQQVVRGDSAAYFCASSPLWGQTEAFFGQGTRLTVV.

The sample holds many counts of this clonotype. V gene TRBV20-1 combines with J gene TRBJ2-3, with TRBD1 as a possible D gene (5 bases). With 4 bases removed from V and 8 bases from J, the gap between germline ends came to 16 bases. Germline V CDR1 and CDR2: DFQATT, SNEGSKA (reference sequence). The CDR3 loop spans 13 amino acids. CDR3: CSATKGISITQYF. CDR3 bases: TGCAGTGCTACAAAGGGGATATCAATTACGCAGTATTTT.

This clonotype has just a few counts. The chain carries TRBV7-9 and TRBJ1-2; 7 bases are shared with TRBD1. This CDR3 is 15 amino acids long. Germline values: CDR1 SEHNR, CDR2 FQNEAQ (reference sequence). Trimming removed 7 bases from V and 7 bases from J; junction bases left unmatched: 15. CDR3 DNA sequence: TGTGCCAGCACAGCTTATACAGGGGAGATTTCTGGCTACACCTTC. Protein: CASTAYTGEISGYTF.

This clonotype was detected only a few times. The CDR3 nucleotides are TGCGCCAGCAGCCAAGATTTGACTTCGTGGACAGATCGGGACACTGAAGCTTTCTTT. Its protein product is CASSQDLTSWTDRDTEAFF. The rearrangement joins TRBV4-1 to TRBJ1-1; D may be TRBD1 (6 bases). This CDR3 is built from 19 residues. Trimming removed 0 bases from V and 3 bases from J, with 23 bases in between. Looked up from germline, CDR1 is MGHRA and CDR2 is YSYEKL.

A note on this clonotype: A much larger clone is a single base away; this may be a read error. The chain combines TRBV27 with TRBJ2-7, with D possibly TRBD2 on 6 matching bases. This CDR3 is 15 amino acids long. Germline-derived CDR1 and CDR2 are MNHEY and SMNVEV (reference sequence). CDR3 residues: CANSLAVSGVVEQYF. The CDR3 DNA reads TGTGCCAACAGTTTAGCGGTGTCCGGGGTGGTCGAGCAGTACTTC.

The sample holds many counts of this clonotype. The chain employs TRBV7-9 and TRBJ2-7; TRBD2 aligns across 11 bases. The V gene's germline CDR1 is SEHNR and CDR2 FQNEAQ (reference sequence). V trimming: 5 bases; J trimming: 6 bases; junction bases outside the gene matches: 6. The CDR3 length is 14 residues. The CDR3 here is CASSPIAGGFEQYF. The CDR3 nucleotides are TGTGCCAGCAGCCCCATAGCGGGAGGGTTCGAGCAGTACTTC.

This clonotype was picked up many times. The CDR3: CASSPTGGPNYEQYF. CDR3 sequence (DNA): TGCGCCAGCAGCCCCACGGGAGGGCCCAACTACGAGCAGTACTTC. The J gene is TRBJ2-7, the V gene TRBV5-1; 8 bases are shared with TRBD2. The CDR3 contains 15 residues. Looked up from germline, CDR1 is SGHRS and CDR2 is YFSETQ. After removal of 4 bases from V and 3 bases from J, the junction contained 9 bases not matched to a gene.

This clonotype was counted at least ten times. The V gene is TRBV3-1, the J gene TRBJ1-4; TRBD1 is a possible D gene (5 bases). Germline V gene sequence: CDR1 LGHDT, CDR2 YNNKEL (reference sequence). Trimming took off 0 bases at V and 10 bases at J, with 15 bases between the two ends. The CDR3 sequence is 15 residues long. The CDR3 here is CASSQDGLWGVKLFF. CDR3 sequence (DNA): TGTGCCAGCAGCCAAGATGGTCTATGGGGCGTAAAACTGTTTTTT.